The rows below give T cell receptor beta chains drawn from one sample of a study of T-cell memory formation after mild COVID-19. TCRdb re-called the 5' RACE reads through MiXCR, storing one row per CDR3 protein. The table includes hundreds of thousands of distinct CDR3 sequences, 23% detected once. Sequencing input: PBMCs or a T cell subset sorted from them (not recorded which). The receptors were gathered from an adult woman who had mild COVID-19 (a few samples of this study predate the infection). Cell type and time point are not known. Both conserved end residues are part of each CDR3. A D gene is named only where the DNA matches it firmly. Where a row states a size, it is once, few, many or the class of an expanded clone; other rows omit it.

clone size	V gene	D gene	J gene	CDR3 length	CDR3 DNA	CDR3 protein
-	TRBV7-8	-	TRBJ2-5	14	TGTGCCAGCAGCCACCCTCGGAAGGGGAAGACCCAGTACTTC	CASSHPRKGKTQYF
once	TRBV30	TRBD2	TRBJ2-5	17	TGTGCCTGCCGACGAGGCGGACTAGCGGCGTACCAAGAGACCCAGTACTTC	CACRRGGLAAYQETQYF
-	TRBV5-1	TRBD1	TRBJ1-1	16	TGCGCCAGCAGCTTGGGGACAGGCCAGATGAACACTGAAGCTTTCTTT	CASSLGTGQMNTEAFF
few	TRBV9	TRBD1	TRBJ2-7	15	TGTGCCAGCAGCGAGGGGGACAGGGTCACCTACGAGCAGTACTTC	CASSEGDRVTYEQYF
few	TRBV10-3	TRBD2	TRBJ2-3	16	TGTGCCATCAGTGAACCGGGACTAGCGGGAGCTGATACGCAGTATTTT	CAISEPGLAGADTQYF
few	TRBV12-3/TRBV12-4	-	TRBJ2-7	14	TGTGCCAGCAGTTTAAGGGCAGCTTCCTACGAGCAGTACTTC	CASSLRAASYEQYF
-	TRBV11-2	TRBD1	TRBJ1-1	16	TGTGCCAGCAGCTACAGGGGGACAGGACCGAACACTGAAGCTTTCTTT	CASSYRGTGPNTEAFF
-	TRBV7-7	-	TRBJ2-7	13	TGTGCCAGCAGCCCGGATTGGACCGGCGAGCAGTACTTC	CASSPDWTGEQYF
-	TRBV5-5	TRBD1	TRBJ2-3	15	TGTGCCAGCAGCTCACAGGGGGCCAGGACAGATACGCAGTATTTT	CASSSQGARTDTQYF
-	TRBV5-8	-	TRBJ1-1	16	TGTGCCAGCAGCGTGAGGATTAGGACACCAAACACTGAAGCTTTCTTT	CASSVRIRTPNTEAFF
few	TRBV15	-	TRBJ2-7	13	TGTGCCACCAGCAGAGGGACCTCCTACGAGCAGTACTTC	CATSRGTSYEQYF
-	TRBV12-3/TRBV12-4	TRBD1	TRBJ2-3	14	TGTGCCAGCAGTTGGGGACAGGGCCCAGATACGCAGTATTTT	CASSWGQGPDTQYF
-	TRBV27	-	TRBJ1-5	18	TGTGCCAGCTCCCCCACCCTTGGGACACCAAATAGGAATCAGCCCCAGCATTTT	CASSPTLGTPNRNQPQHF
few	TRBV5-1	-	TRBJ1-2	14	TGCGCCAGCAGCTTAATGGATGGAAACTATGGCTACACCTTC	CASSLMDGNYGYTF
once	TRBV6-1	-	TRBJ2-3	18	TGTGCCAGCAGTGCCCGACCCCGGGGGAGAGCCCTCCCAGATACGCAGTATTTT	CASSARPRGRALPDTQYF
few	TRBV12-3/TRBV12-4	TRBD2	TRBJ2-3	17	TGTGCCAGCAGTTTACCTCTAGCGGGAGGGTACACAGATACGCAGTATTTT	CASSLPLAGGYTDTQYF
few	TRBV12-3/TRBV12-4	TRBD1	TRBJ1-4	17	TGTGCCAGCAGGACCGCCGGAAGGGACAGGCCCAAAGGAAAACTGTTTTTT	CASRTAGRDRPKGKLFF
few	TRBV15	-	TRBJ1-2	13	TGTGCCACCAGCAGACCGGGATCCTATGGCTACACCTTC	CATSRPGSYGYTF
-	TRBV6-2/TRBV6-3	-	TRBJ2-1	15	TGTGCCAGCGCAAATGGCGGTAGCTCCTACAATGAGCAGTTCTTC	CASANGGSSYNEQFF
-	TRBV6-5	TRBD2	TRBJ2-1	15	TGTGCCAGCAGAATTCTAGCGGGGTGGGGCAATGAGCAGTTCTTC	CASRILAGWGNEQFF
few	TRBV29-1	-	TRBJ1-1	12	TGCAGCGTTTATGCTTCCTTCCCAGGGGCTTTCTTT	CSVYASFPGAFF
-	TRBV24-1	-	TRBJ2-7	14	TGTGCCACAAGCGCAGGCGGTAGATCGGTCGAGCAGTACTTC	CATSAGGRSVEQYF
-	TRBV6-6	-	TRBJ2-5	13	TGTGCCAGCAGGAGGGTCTCCCAAGAGACCCAGTACTTC	CASRRVSQETQYF
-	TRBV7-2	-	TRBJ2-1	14	TGTGCCAGCAGCCCTAAACCTTGGGGAGATGAGCAGTTCTTC	CASSPKPWGDEQFF
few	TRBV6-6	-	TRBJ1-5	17	TGTGCCAGCAGCCGAATTGTGAGGGGAGTGGGCAATCAGCCCCAGCATTTT	CASSRIVRGVGNQPQHF
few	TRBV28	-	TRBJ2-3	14	TGTGCCAGCACCCTACGCCGGGGGCCAGATACGCAGTATTTT	CASTLRRGPDTQYF
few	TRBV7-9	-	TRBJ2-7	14	TGTGCCAGCAGCCCCGCGGAGATTAACTACGAGCAGTACTTC	CASSPAEINYEQYF
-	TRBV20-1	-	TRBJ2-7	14	TGCAGTGCTAGAGGAGGGCAGATTCTCGACGAGCAGTACTTC	CSARGGQILDEQYF